The clone carrying this T cell receptor beta chain has only one observation. Its antigen remains unknown. The record originates from a study of T cell responses to AZD1222 COVID-19 vaccine. Whole-study findings and limits: Only five to seven AZD1222 recipients were seropositive at baseline. The repertoires were collected only after the peak T cell response.

Analyses pooled second doses at about 4 or about 12 weeks. V was cut by 3 bases and J by 0 bases, with 4 bases left in between. CDR3 length: 13 residues. Per germline, CDR1 SGHRS and CDR2 YFSETQ. Profiling relied on immunoSEQ multiplex PCR, and the TCRdb table lists in-frame clones only, not all of them. The table includes 110,000 or so clones, around 89% detected once. This chain joins TRBV5-1 and TRBJ1-3; D unresolved. The specimen comprised peripheral blood, sampled 28 days after the second AZD1222 dose. The TCR sequence derives from an adult who received the AZD1222 COVID-19 vaccine. The CDR3 is CASSSHSGNTIYF. CDR3 sequence (DNA): TGCGCCAGCAGCTCCCACTCTGGAAACACCATATATTTT.